Given below is one T cell receptor (beta chain) in context. Its antigen remains unidentified. The data belong to a study of T cell responses to AZD1222 COVID-19 vaccine. Study findings and constraints: Spike-specific TCR repertoires showed rising breadth and depth after two AZD1222 doses.

Germline CDR1 reads MGHRA; CDR2 reads YSYEKL. The ends lost 0 bases at V and 9 bases at J; junction bases unmatched: 18. CDR3 length: 18 amino acids. Clones were read by immunoSEQ multiplex PCR, and TCRdb kept only the in-frame ones, dropping some. In the table there are around 140,000 clones, just over 90% of which are singletons. The chain uses TRBV4-1 and TRBJ2-3; 7 bases map to TRBD1. The sequencing used peripheral blood, collected on day 0 of AZD1222 vaccination. The clonotype was recovered from an adult in good health. DNA for the CDR3: TGCGCCAGCAGCCAAGAGTTAACTAGGGGGCCTGCCTTCGGAACGCAGTATTTT. It encodes CASSQELTRGPAFGTQYF.